Presented here are 6 T cell receptor beta chains from one specimen sequenced in a study of blood T cell repertoires in COVID-19. Only in-frame clones appear in the TCRdb table, and some are missing; sequencing was by immunoSEQ multiplex PCR. The table includes under 150,000 clones, over 75% detected once. The sequenced sample was PBMCs or T cells enriched from blood (not recorded which). The receptors originated from a man aged 45-65 years in a cohort exposed to, infected with or recovered from COVID-19 (not recorded which).

The chain employs TRBV19 and TRBJ2-3; 8 bases align to TRBD2. This CDR3 is built from 15 residues. Looked up from germline, CDR1 is LNHDA and CDR2 is SQIVND (reference sequence). J was trimmed by 2 bases and V by 4 bases; bases with no gene match: 5. The CDR3 loop is CASSSGRLTTDTQYF. The DNA of the CDR3 is TGTGCCAGTAGTAGCGGGAGGCTGACCACAGATACGCAGTATTTT.

The genes are TRBV6-5 and TRBJ1-5; 7 bases agree with TRBD1. The CDR3 loop spans 15 amino acids. J lost 4 bases, V lost 6 bases, and 9 bases had no gene match. CDR1 is MNHEY, CDR2 SVGAGI, per germline. This CDR3 is CASRNSGQLNQPQHF. CDR3 DNA: TGTGCCAGCAGAAACTCGGGACAGCTAAATCAGCCCCAGCATTTT.

The gene calls are TRBV7-2 and TRBJ1-2; D is uncertain. Trimming took 1 base from V and 1 from J, leaving 10 bases between them. CDR3 length: 15 amino acids. Germline V CDR1 and CDR2: SGHTA, FQGNSA. The CDR3 loop is CASSLGRSFNYGYTF. The CDR3 nucleotides are TGTGCCAGCAGCTTAGGACGGAGCTTTAACTATGGCTACACCTTC.

As concerns this clone: The sample contains more than one DNA sequence encoding this CDR3. The chain joins TRBV24-1 to TRBJ2-1; 13 bases match TRBD2. The CDR3 sequence is 18 residues long. With V trimmed by 4 bases and J by 1 base, 6 bases remained unmatched. The germline CDR1 and CDR2 sequences are KGHDR and SFDVKD. CDR3 sequence reads: CATSDGLAGVGSYNEQFF. CDR3 in DNA: TGTGCCACCAGTGACGGACTAGCGGGAGTTGGGTCCTACAATGAGCAGTTCTTC.

The chain couples TRBV27 to TRBJ2-2; D not resolved. The CDR3 runs to 13 residues. Trimming removed 6 bases at V and 5 bases at J, with 10 bases between. Per germline, CDR1 MNHEY and CDR2 SMNVEV (reference sequence). CDR3 region: CASSLRYTGELFF. The CDR3 bases are TGTGCCAGCAGCCTCCGTTATACCGGGGAGCTGTTTTTT.

The chain carries TRBV25-1 and TRBJ1-2; D may be TRBD1 (6 bases). V was trimmed by 4 bases and J by 8 bases, leaving 8 bases between them. Per germline, CDR1 MGHDK and CDR2 SYGVNS. The CDR3 is made up of 11 amino acids. CDR3 DNA sequence: TGTGCCAGCAGTGGACAGGTCGGCTACACCTTC. Translated, it gives CASSGQVGYTF.